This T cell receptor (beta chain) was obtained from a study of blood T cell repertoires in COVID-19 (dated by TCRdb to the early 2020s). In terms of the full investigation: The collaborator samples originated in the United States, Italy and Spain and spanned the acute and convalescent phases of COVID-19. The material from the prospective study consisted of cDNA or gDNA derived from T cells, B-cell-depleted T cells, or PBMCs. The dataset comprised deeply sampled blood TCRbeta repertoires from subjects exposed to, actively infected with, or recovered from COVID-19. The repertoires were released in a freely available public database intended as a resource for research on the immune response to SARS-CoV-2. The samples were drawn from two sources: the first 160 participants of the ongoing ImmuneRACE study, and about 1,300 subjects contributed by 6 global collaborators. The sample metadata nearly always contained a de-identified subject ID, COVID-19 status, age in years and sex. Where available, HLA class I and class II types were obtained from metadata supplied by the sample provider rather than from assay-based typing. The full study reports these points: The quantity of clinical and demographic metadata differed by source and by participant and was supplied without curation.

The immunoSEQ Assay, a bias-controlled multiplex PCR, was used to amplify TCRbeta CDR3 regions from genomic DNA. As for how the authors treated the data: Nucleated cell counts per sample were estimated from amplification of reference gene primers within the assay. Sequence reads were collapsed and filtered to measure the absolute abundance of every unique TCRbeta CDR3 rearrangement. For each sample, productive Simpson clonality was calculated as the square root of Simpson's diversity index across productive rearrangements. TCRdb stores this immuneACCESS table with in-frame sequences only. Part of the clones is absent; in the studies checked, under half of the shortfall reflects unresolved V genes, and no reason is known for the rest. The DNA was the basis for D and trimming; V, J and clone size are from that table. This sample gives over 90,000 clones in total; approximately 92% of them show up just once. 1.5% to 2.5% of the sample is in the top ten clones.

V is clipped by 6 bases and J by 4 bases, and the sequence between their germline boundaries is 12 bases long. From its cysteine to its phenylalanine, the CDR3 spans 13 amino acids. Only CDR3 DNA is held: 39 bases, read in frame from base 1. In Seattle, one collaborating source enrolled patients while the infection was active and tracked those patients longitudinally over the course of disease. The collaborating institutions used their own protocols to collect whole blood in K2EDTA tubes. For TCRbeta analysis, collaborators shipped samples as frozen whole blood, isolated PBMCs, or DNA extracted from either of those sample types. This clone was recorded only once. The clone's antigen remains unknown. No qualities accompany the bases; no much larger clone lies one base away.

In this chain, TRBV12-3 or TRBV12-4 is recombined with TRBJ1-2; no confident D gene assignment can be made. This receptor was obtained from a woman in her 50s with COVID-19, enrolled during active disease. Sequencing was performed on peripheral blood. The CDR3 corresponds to CASSDSAGYGYTF. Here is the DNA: TGTGCCAGCAGCGACTCGGCGGGCTATGGCTACACCTTC.